Below, 16 T cell receptor beta chains from the same sample are listed, as sequenced in a study of response to subunit inactivated influenza vaccine. MiXCR, applied by TCRdb to the RT-PCR reads, yields one record per CDR3 protein. The table shows over 750,000 distinct CDR3 sequences, with around 20% occurring only once. The specimen comprised PBMCs from blood, sampled more than 4 days after vaccination. The source of these receptors is a man aged 45-65 years who received an inactivated influenza vaccine.

This clonotype was observed many times. This chain connects TRBV20-1 to TRBJ1-2; D uncertain. Germline CDR1 and CDR2: DFQATT and SNEGSKA (reference sequence). CDR3 size: 12 residues. V gave up 3 bases and J gave up 1 base, with 6 bases separating them. This chain's CDR3 is CSASPNNYGYTF. In nucleotides, the CDR3 is TGCAGTGCTAGCCCGAATAACTATGGCTACACCTTC.

The genes are TRBV20-1 and TRBJ2-7, with 15 positions matching TRBD2. The CDR3 has 17 amino acids. The V gene end was trimmed by 1 base and the J gene end by 5 bases; junction bases not matched to a gene: 9. Germline lookup yields CDR1 DFQATT and CDR2 SNEGSKA (reference sequence). CDR3 residues: CSARVRTSGGEFHEQYF. The CDR3 DNA sequence: TGCAGTGCTAGAGTGCGGACTAGCGGGGGGGAATTCCACGAGCAGTACTTC.

The sample holds a few counts of this clonotype. V usage is TRBV10-3 and J usage is TRBJ1-1, with a tentative D call TRBD1 (6 bases). The CDR3 is 15 residues long. Germline CDR1 reads ENHRY; CDR2 reads SYGVKD. Trimming shortened V by 3 bases and J by 6 bases, and 17 bases separated the two germline ends. Written as DNA, the CDR3 is TGTGCCATCAGTGAAGCTGTTCAGGGGAGGGCTGAAGCTTTCTTT. This gives the protein CAISEAVQGRAEAFF.

This clonotype was seen only a few times. The rearrangement uses TRBV20-1 and TRBJ2-7; D possibly corresponds to TRBD2 (5 bases). Germline V lookup: CDR1 DFQATT, CDR2 SNEGSKA (reference sequence). Trimming left V 6 bases short and J 0 bases short, with 9 bases between. The CDR3 extends over 12 amino acids. The CDR3 DNA follows: TGCAGTGCCCCGGACTTCTCCTACGAGCAGTACTTC. Translation gives CSAPDFSYEQYF.

This chain connects TRBV10-3 to TRBJ2-1; D gene ambiguous. There are 14 residues in the CDR3. CDR1 ENHRY and CDR2 SYGVKD come from the germline V gene. V was clipped by 3 bases and J by 4 bases, with 10 bases between them. This CDR3 is CAISDRALYNEQFF. The CDR3 nucleotides read TGTGCCATCAGTGACCGGGCCCTATACAATGAGCAGTTCTTC.

The chain carries TRBV28 and TRBJ1-2; TRBD1 matches 8 bases. Germline V CDR1 and CDR2: MDHEN, SYDVKM. The V segment lost 6 bases and the J segment 10 bases; nucleotides outside the gene matches: 13. This CDR3 is 14 amino acids long. CDR3 nucleotides: TGTGCCAGCAGCATCCCCGGACAGGGAAGTGCCTACACCTTC. Residues: CASSIPGQGSAYTF.

This sequence joins TRBV4-2 and TRBJ2-7; D is uncertain. CDR1 is LGHNA, CDR2 YNFKEQ, per germline. V was clipped by 0 bases and J by 6 bases, with 9 bases between them. This CDR3 has 13 residues. The CDR3 sequence: CASSQDLWIEQYF. The CDR3 nucleotides are TGTGCCAGCAGCCAAGATCTCTGGATCGAGCAGTACTTC.

The V gene is TRBV6-5, the J gene TRBJ1-5; D is undetermined. The germline V and J ends were trimmed by 2 bases and 5 bases, with 10 bases remaining between them. The germline V gene has CDR1 MNHEY and CDR2 SVGAGI. This CDR3 has 14 amino acids. The CDR3 spells CASSYVRGDQPQHF. CDR3 nucleotide sequence: TGTGCCAGCAGTTACGTACGGGGTGATCAGCCCCAGCATTTT.

The rearrangement uses TRBV10-3 and TRBJ1-3, with D possibly matching TRBD1 (6 bases). CDR1 and CDR2 from the germline V gene are ENHRY and SYGVKD. The CDR3 consists of 17 residues. The V end lost 2 bases, the J end lost 0 bases, and 14 bases lay between the germline ends. CDR3 bases: TGTGCCATCAGTGAGCCCGGACAGCACTCCTCTGGAAACACCATATATTTT. Translating it yields CAISEPGQHSSGNTIYF.

In its sample, this clonotype was seen a few times. The rearrangement uses TRBV6-1 and TRBJ2-5, with D perhaps assigned TRBD1 or TRBD2 (5 bases each). Germline CDR1 and CDR2: MNHNS and SASEGT. This CDR3 has 14 amino acids. V was shortened by 7 bases and J by 5 bases, with 17 bases between the two germline ends. CDR3 in DNA: TGTGCCAGCACCGATTATCGGGGCGGGGAGACCCAGTACTTC. This translates into CASTDYRGGETQYF.

The sample holds many counts of this clonotype. This sequence joins TRBV5-1 and TRBJ2-3; 12 bases line up with TRBD2. The CDR3 extends over 16 amino acids. CDR1 is SGHRS and CDR2 is YFSETQ in the germline V gene. V was pared by 2 bases and J by 3 bases, with 4 bases of the junction left unmatched. CDR3 nucleotide sequence: TGCGCCAGCAGCTTCCTAGCGGGAGGGCCGACAGATACGCAGTATTTT. Translating it yields CASSFLAGGPTDTQYF.

The chain recombines TRBV10-2 with TRBJ1-4; D not certain. The V end lost 4 bases, the J end lost 8 bases, and 5 bases lay between the germline ends. Germline V gene data show CDR1 as WSHSY and CDR2 as SAAADI. This CDR3 is 11 amino acids long. CDR3 DNA: TGCGCCAGCAGTGCTTCCGAAAAACTGTTTTTT. This translates into CASSASEKLFF.

This chain's CDR3 is CASSRLPSGILYEQYF. The CDR3 nucleotides are TGTGCCAGCAGCCGACTACCTAGCGGAATCCTCTACGAGCAGTACTTC. The gene calls are TRBV6-2 or TRBV6-3 and TRBJ2-7; 7 bases match TRBD2. V shed 6 bases, J shed 3 bases, and the junction held 14 bases outside the gene matches. This CDR3 has 16 residues. Germline V gene sequence: CDR1 MNHEY, CDR2 SVGEGT.

This clonotype was counted at least ten times. The chain uses TRBV11-2 and TRBJ2-2; D call uncertain. V gave up 3 bases and J gave up 5 bases, with 7 bases separating them. Germline CDR1 and CDR2: SGHAT and FQNNGV. CDR3 length: 13 residues. CDR3 DNA: TGTGCCAGCAGCTTCGTCGGGACCGGGGAGCTGTTTTTT. It is translated as CASSFVGTGELFF.

This clonotype has a handful of counts. This chain uses TRBV20-1 with TRBJ2-3; TRBD2 agrees at 7 bases. CDR1 DFQATT and CDR2 SNEGSKA come from the germline V gene (reference sequence). The J segment lost 3 bases and the V segment lost 6 bases, leaving 6 bases of the junction unmatched. CDR3 length equals 13 residues. The CDR3 nucleotides read TGCAGTGCCCCGCGGCGGGGGACAGATACGCAGTATTTT. As protein: CSAPRRGTDTQYF.

The J gene is TRBJ2-7, the V gene TRBV12-3 or TRBV12-4; 7 nucleotides line up with TRBD2. The V segment lost 1 base and the J segment 3 bases; nucleotides outside the gene matches: 6. CDR3 size: 15 residues. CDR3 loop: CASSLGLAAIYEQYF. CDR3 nucleotide sequence: TGTGCCAGCAGTTTAGGGCTAGCGGCAATCTACGAGCAGTACTTC.